The source of this TCR beta chain is a study of monozygotic twins with inflammatory bowel disease. CDR3 length: 17 amino acids. Germline V gene lookup returns CDR1 DFQATT and CDR2 SNEGSKA (reference sequence). In preparing each TCR library, roughly 3,200 ng of total RNA was used. Each sample's cDNA came from eight separate reactions. UMIs that had a 6-nucleotide sample barcode were put in using template switching. TCRdb re-called the 5' RACE reads and gives one entry per CDR3 protein, without DNA. This sample's clone table lists around 450,000 distinct CDR3 sequences. This TCR was sampled from a human donor with ulcerative colitis or Crohn's disease, or a healthy co-twin of an affected twin (not recorded which). V gene TRBV20-1 combines with J gene TRBJ2-4; TCRdb proposes TRBD1, but this gene call is untestable without DNA. The sample was blood. CDR3 sequence reads: CSATKLAGKGAKNIQYF.